This paragraph covers one T cell receptor (beta chain) sequence. The method was immunoSEQ multiplex PCR; TCRdb's version includes in-frame clones alone and lacks a portion of them. Of under 130,000 clones in the sample, roughly 81% were seen once. CDR1 and CDR2 from the germline V gene are MNHEY and SVGAGI. There are 14 residues in the CDR3. V was cut by 4 bases and J by 6 bases, with 12 bases left in between. This sample stems from a study of blood T cell repertoires in COVID-19. Background on the study: PBMCs, B-cell-depleted T cells, or T cells provided the cDNA or gDNA that made up the material.

This TCR was sampled from a human donor in a cohort sampled during active COVID-19. Sequencing input: peripheral blood. The chain carries TRBV6-5 and TRBJ2-2, with D maybe TRBD1 (5 bases). The CDR3 spells CASSWRQGSGELFF. CDR3 sequence (DNA): TGTGCCAGCAGTTGGCGGCAGGGATCCGGGGAGCTGTTTTTT.